These 32 T cell receptor beta chains originate from one sample sequenced in a study of lymphopenia after photon versus proton radiotherapy. Some clones are missing from TCRdb's copy, which holds only in-frame ones; the method was immunoSEQ multiplex PCR. The table lists roughly 63,000 clones, approximately 84% of them singletons. The sample consisted of peripheral blood, taken from a patient treated with proton-based radiotherapy. Receptors originate from a man in his sixties with pancreatic cancer.

The rearrangement uses TRBV30 and TRBJ2-2; D is unresolved. Germline V gene sequence: CDR1 GTSNPN, CDR2 SVGIG (reference sequence). Trimming removed 1 base from V and 2 bases from J, with 5 bases in between. The CDR3 is made up of 13 amino acids. The CDR3 DNA follows: TGTGCCTGGAGTGGTCATAACACCGGGGAGCTGTTTTTT. It translates to CAWSGHNTGELFF.

As concerns this clone: The junction and the germline gene differ at one end; a read error may be behind it. The chain joins TRBV5-1 to TRBJ2-5; D possibly matches TRBD1 or TRBD2 (6 bases each). This CDR3 has 13 residues. CDR1 is SGHRS and CDR2 is YFSETQ in the germline V gene. The DNA for the CDR3 is TGTGCCAGCAGTTCGGGGGCTCAAGAGACCCAGTACTTC. Its translation is CASSSGAQETQYF. Full variable domain (outside the CDR3, taken from reference TRBV5-1 and TRBJ2-5): KAGVTQTPRYLIKTRGQQVTLSCSPISGHRSVSWYQQTPGQGLQFLFEYFSETQRNKGNFPGRFSGRQFSNSRSEMNVSTLELGDSALYLCASSSGAQETQYFGPGTRLLVL.

The chain recombines TRBV28 with TRBJ2-1; D uncertain. The V and J ends lost 8 bases and 3 bases respectively, with 8 bases between them. CDR1 is MDHEN, CDR2 SYDVKM, per germline. The CDR3 is 12 amino acids. CDR3 nucleotides: TGTGCCAGCTTCGATGACTACAATGAGCAGTTCTTC. Amino acids: CASFDDYNEQFF.

This chain uses TRBV11-3 with TRBJ2-2, with TRBD2 as a possible D gene (5 bases). Germline V gene sequence: CDR1 SGHNT, CDR2 YENEEA. The CDR3 extends over 12 amino acids. V was trimmed by 7 bases and J by 4 bases, leaving 7 bases between them. The CDR3 loop is CASTAGTGELFF. DNA for the CDR3: TGTGCCAGCACCGCGGGCACCGGGGAGCTGTTTTTT.

This chain joins TRBV7-9 and TRBJ2-3; D perhaps matches TRBD2 (6 bases). Germline CDR1 is SEHNR and CDR2 is FQNEAQ (reference sequence). This CDR3 is built from 15 residues. V shed 6 bases and J shed 5 bases, with 18 bases lying between them. The CDR3 DNA reads as TGTGCCAGCAGTTCCGGGACTGCCTCAAAAGATACGCAGTATTTT. Translated: CASSSGTASKDTQYF.

In DNA form, the CDR3 reads TGTGCCAGCAGGCCCCCCTCCTACAATGAGCAGTTCTTC. It translates to CASRPPSYNEQFF. The chain uses TRBV13 and TRBJ2-1; D is unresolved. The CDR3 covers 13 residues. The V end was cut by 6 bases, the J end by 0 bases, with 6 bases between. CDR1 is PRHDT and CDR2 is FYEKMQ in the germline V gene (reference sequence).

V usage is TRBV11-2 and J usage is TRBJ1-1; the D is unclear. Germline V gene data show CDR1 as SGHAT and CDR2 as FQNNGV. This CDR3 spans 9 amino acids. V was pared by 0 bases and J by 14 bases, with 4 bases between. CDR3 in amino acids: CASSLEVFF. Written as DNA, the CDR3 is TGTGCCAGCAGCTTAGAAGTCTTCTTT. Supplemented by reference TRBV11-2 and TRBJ1-1, the full variable domain reads EAGVAQSPRYKIIEKRQSVAFWCNPISGHATLYWYQQILGQGPKLLIQFQNNGVVDDSQLPKDRFSAERLKGVDSTLKIQPAKLEDSAVYLCASSLEVFFGQGTRLTVV.

This chain connects TRBV30 to TRBJ1-2; D might be TRBD1 (5 bases). The CDR3 covers 15 residues. V was clipped by 2 bases and J by 5 bases, with 18 bases between them. Germline V CDR1 and CDR2: GTSNPN, SVGIG (reference sequence). DNA of the CDR3: TGTGCCTGGAGTTATGCGGGACGGACCCTTTATGGCTACACCTTC. Protein product: CAWSYAGRTLYGYTF. The full variable domain, completed using reference TRBV30 and TRBJ1-2, is SQTIHQWPATLVQPVGSPLSLECTVEGTSNPNLYWYRQAAGRGLQLLFYSVGIGQISSEVPQNLSASRPQDRQFILSSKKLLLSDSGFYLCAWSYAGRTLYGYTFGSGTRLTVV.

The chain links TRBV29-1 to TRBJ2-4; no reliable D call. There are 17 residues in the CDR3. From germline, CDR1 is SQVTM and CDR2 ANQGSEA. Trimming shortened V by 4 bases and J by 0 bases, and 19 bases separated the two germline ends. CDR3 loop: CSVVAPATTLAKNIQYF. Written as DNA, the CDR3 is TGCAGCGTTGTCGCACCCGCGACAACACTAGCCAAAAACATTCAGTACTTC.

The chain is built from TRBV18 and TRBJ2-7, with 8 bases lining up with TRBD2. CDR1 KGHSH and CDR2 LQKENI come from the germline V gene. V dropped 4 bases and J dropped 0; count of bases not matched to a gene: 5. The CDR3 totals 15 residues. The CDR3 DNA is TGTGCCAGCTCACGATCTAGCGGGCGCTCCTACGAGCAGTACTTC. This codes for CASSRSSGRSYEQYF.

The chain has TRBV18 and TRBJ2-2; no firm D call. Trimming pared 5 bases from V and 1 base from J, leaving 5 bases between. The CDR3 contains 13 residues. From germline, CDR1 is KGHSH and CDR2 LQKENI. In nucleotides, the CDR3 is TGTGCCAGCTCATCACTGAACACCGGGGAGCTGTTTTTT. Encoded protein: CASSSLNTGELFF. The whole variable domain, remainder taken from reference TRBV18 and TRBJ2-2, is NAGVMQNPRHLVRRRGQEARLRCSPMKGHSHVYWYRQLPEEGLKFMVYLQKENIIDESGMPKERFSAEFPKEGPSILRIQQVVRGDSAAYFCASSSLNTGELFFGEGSRLTVL.

V and J are TRBV5-1 and TRBJ2-5, with D perhaps matching TRBD1 (6 bases). Germline V gene data show CDR1 as SGHRS and CDR2 as YFSETQ. Trimming shortened V by 5 bases and J by 4 bases, and 15 bases separated the two germline ends. The CDR3 is 14 amino acids. CDR3 sequence: CASSSQQGLETQYF. DNA for the CDR3: TGCGCCAGCAGTTCACAACAGGGCCTAGAGACCCAGTACTTC.

V and J are TRBV5-1 and TRBJ2-3, with D hard to call. The CDR3 covers 14 residues. V was trimmed by 6 bases and J by 4 bases, leaving 15 bases between them. Germline assignment: CDR1 SGHRS and CDR2 YFSETQ. This CDR3 reads CASKVRVSADTQYF. The CDR3 nucleotides are TGCGCCAGCAAGGTCCGGGTGTCGGCAGATACGCAGTATTTT.

The chain uses TRBV7-9 and TRBJ2-2, with D tentatively TRBD2 (6 bases). V was pared by 5 bases and J by 5 bases, with 21 bases between. Germline V lookup: CDR1 SEHNR, CDR2 FQNEAQ (reference sequence). The CDR3 is 17 amino acids. In DNA, the CDR3 is TGTGCCAGCAGCCCTAGGGCGGGGTTAGCCGAAACCGGGGAGCTGTTTTTT. It yields the protein CASSPRAGLAETGELFF.

The V and J genes are TRBV4-1 and TRBJ2-5; 10 bases are shared with TRBD1. The CDR3 length is 16 residues. Germline CDR1 is MGHRA and CDR2 is YSYEKL. V gave up 2 bases and J gave up 1 base; unmatched junction bases: 4. DNA for the CDR3: TGCGCCAGCAGCCAAACCGGGACAGGGGTCCAAGAGACCCAGTACTTC. Amino acid sequence: CASSQTGTGVQETQYF.

The chain combines TRBV29-1 with TRBJ2-3, with D possibly matching TRBD1 (7 bases). The V gene lost 5 bases and the J gene lost 6 bases, with 15 bases spanning the gap. Germline assignment: CDR1 SQVTM and CDR2 ANQGSEA. The CDR3 runs to 13 residues. The CDR3 here is CSVSPTGRDTQYF. The CDR3 DNA follows: TGCAGCGTTTCTCCGACAGGGAGGGATACGCAGTATTTT.

The V gene is TRBV19, the J gene TRBJ1-4; 11 bases map to TRBD1. The CDR3 runs 18 residues. Looked up from germline, CDR1 is LNHDA and CDR2 is SQIVND (reference sequence). J was trimmed by 2 bases and V by 5 bases; bases with no gene match: 10. CDR3 sequence reads: CASSSGQGAFGTNEKLFF. In DNA, the CDR3 is TGTGCCAGTAGTTCCGGACAGGGGGCGTTCGGGACTAATGAAAAACTGTTTTTT.

The chain links TRBV25-1 to TRBJ2-1; TRBD2 agrees at 7 bases. The length of the CDR3 is 14 residues. CDR1 MGHDK and CDR2 SYGVNS come from the germline V gene. With V trimmed by 5 bases and J by 0 bases, 1 base remained unmatched. The CDR3 region has the DNA TGTGCCAGCAGTCAGCGGGGCTCCTACAATGAGCAGTTCTTC. This codes for CASSQRGSYNEQFF.

V and J are TRBV12-2 and TRBJ1-1. TRBV12-2 is tagged as a pseudogene. The CDR3 loop spans 15 amino acids. Written as DNA, the CDR3 is TGTGCAAGTCGCTTAGTCAATAAGATGAACACTGAAGCTTTCTTT. Translated: CASRLVNKMNTEAFF.

The chain joins TRBV5-1 to TRBJ2-3, with 11 bases aligning to TRBD2. The germline V gene has CDR1 SGHRS and CDR2 YFSETQ. V gave up 7 bases and J gave up 5 bases; unmatched junction bases: 9. This CDR3 is 15 amino acids long. As DNA, the CDR3 is TGCGCCAGCCTTCATACTAGCGGGAGTAGAGATACGCAGTATTTT. Its translation: CASLHTSGSRDTQYF.

The rearrangement uses TRBV2 and TRBJ2-1; 7 positions match TRBD2. Germline V CDR1 and CDR2: SNHLY, FYNNEI. The CDR3 runs 13 residues. Trimming took 10 bases from V and 4 from J; bases not matched to a gene: 7. The CDR3: CATPRDYYNEQFF. CDR3 coding DNA: TGTGCCACACCCCGGGACTATTACAATGAGCAGTTCTTC.

The chain combines TRBV7-8 with TRBJ2-1; perhaps D is TRBD1 or TRBD2 (5 bases each). CDR1 is SGHVS and CDR2 is FQNEAQ in the germline V gene. This CDR3 spans 14 amino acids. V was cut by 8 bases and J by 4 bases, with 15 bases left in between. The CDR3 loop is CASLLRDPYNEQFF. The DNA for the CDR3 is TGTGCCAGCCTCCTCCGGGACCCTTACAATGAGCAGTTCTTC.

This chain links TRBV18 with TRBJ1-1; D unclear. Trimming left V 2 bases short and J 1 base short, with 11 bases between. This CDR3 is built from 15 residues. In germline, CDR1 is KGHSH, CDR2 LQKENI. In nucleotides, the CDR3 is TGTGCCAGCTCACCAGAGGGCACCCCGAACACTGAAGCTTTCTTT. Its translation is CASSPEGTPNTEAFF.

V gene TRBV19 combines with J gene TRBJ1-2; TRBD1 agrees at 12 bases. The CDR3 runs to 14 residues. CDR1 is LNHDA and CDR2 is SQIVND in the germline V gene (reference sequence). V was clipped by 5 bases and J by 7 bases; unmatched bases: 5. The CDR3 is CASSGDRGLVGYTF. In DNA, the CDR3 is TGTGCCAGTAGTGGGGACAGGGGGCTGGTTGGCTACACCTTC.

The V gene is TRBV13, the J gene TRBJ2-6; 9 bases line up with TRBD1. V was pared by 2 bases and J by 0 bases, with 11 bases of the junction left unmatched. CDR1 PRHDT and CDR2 FYEKMQ come from the germline V gene (reference sequence). This CDR3 comprises 20 residues. The CDR3 bases are TGTGCCAGCAGCTTAACAAGGCTGGTGGGACAGGGCTCTGGGGCCAACGTCCTGACTTTC. Its protein product is CASSLTRLVGQGSGANVLTF. Drawing the rest from reference TRBV13 and TRBJ2-6, the complete variable domain is AAGVIQSPRHLIKEKRETATLKCYPIPRHDTVYWYQQGPGQDPQFLISFYEKMQSDKGSIPDRFSAQQFSDYHSELNMSSLELGDSALYFCASSLTRLVGQGSGANVLTFGAGSRLTVL.

This rearrangement joins TRBV28 to TRBJ1-1; unclear D gene. CDR1 MDHEN and CDR2 SYDVKM come from the germline V gene. The CDR3 covers 12 residues. Trimming cost V 8 bases and J 4 bases, with 11 bases left between them. DNA for the CDR3: TGTGCCAGCCTCACTGCGACCACTGAAGCTTTCTTT. Its translation: CASLTATTEAFF.

V usage is TRBV18 and J usage is TRBJ1-2, with 9 bases aligning to TRBD1. V was pared by 3 bases and J by 1 base, with 6 bases of the junction left unmatched. Germline assignment: CDR1 KGHSH and CDR2 LQKENI. This CDR3 is built from 16 residues. The CDR3 region is CASSPGQGVINYGYTF. The CDR3 DNA reads as TGTGCCAGCTCACCGGGACAGGGTGTAATTAACTATGGCTACACCTTC.

This chain joins TRBV28 and TRBJ1-5, with 7 bases lining up with TRBD1. The CDR3 covers 16 residues. Germline V gene sequence: CDR1 MDHEN, CDR2 SYDVKM. The J segment lost 0 bases and the V segment lost 7 bases, leaving 9 bases of the junction unmatched. The CDR3: CASTPQGLYSNQPQHF. CDR3 bases: TGTGCCAGCACCCCACAGGGGCTGTATAGCAATCAGCCCCAGCATTTT. The variable domain in full, completed from reference TRBV28 and TRBJ1-5, reads DVKVTQSSRYLVKRTGEKVFLECVQDMDHENMFWYRQDPGLGLRLIYFSYDVKMKEKGDIPEGYSVSREKKERFSLILESASTNQTSMYLCASTPQGLYSNQPQHFGDGTRLSIL.

The chain is built from TRBV18 and TRBJ1-1, with 10 bases lining up with TRBD1. Germline V lookup: CDR1 KGHSH, CDR2 LQKENI. The CDR3 is made up of 14 amino acids. J lost 5 bases, V lost 4 bases, and 4 bases had no gene match. For the CDR3, the DNA is TGTGCCAGCTCACGGGACAGGGGTTGGACTGAAGCTTTCTTT. Translating it yields CASSRDRGWTEAFF.

The J gene is TRBJ2-1, the V gene TRBV29-1; 11 positions match TRBD2. CDR3 length: 17 residues. V was pared by 4 bases and J by 8 bases, with 16 bases of the junction left unmatched. Germline-derived CDR1 and CDR2 are SQVTM and ANQGSEA. CDR3 region: CSVVWGGSGRAFDEQFF. CDR3 DNA: TGCAGCGTTGTGTGGGGGGGTAGCGGGAGGGCCTTCGATGAGCAGTTCTTC.

The V call is TRBV11-3, the J call TRBJ1-1, with D perhaps TRBD1 (5 bases). The CDR3 spans 14 residues. Germline V lookup: CDR1 SGHNT, CDR2 YENEEA. The V gene lost 5 bases and the J gene lost 5 bases, with 15 bases spanning the gap. The CDR3 spells CASSPSGWGTEAFF. The CDR3, as DNA: TGTGCCAGCAGCCCCTCAGGGTGGGGTACTGAAGCTTTCTTT. Full variable domain (rest looked up from reference TRBV11-3 and TRBJ1-1): EAGVVQSPRYKIIEKKQPVAFWCNPISGHNTLYWYLQNLGQGPELLIRYENEEAVDDSQLPKDRFSAERLKGVDSTLKIQPAELGDSAVYLCASSPSGWGTEAFFGQGTRLTVV.

V gene TRBV6-5 combines with J gene TRBJ1-4; D might be TRBD1 (5 bases). CDR1 is MNHEY and CDR2 is SVGAGI in the germline V gene. The CDR3 contains 15 residues. The germline V and J ends were trimmed by 3 bases and 8 bases, with 16 bases remaining between them. CDR3 sequence: CASSYGRAMGEKLFF. CDR3 DNA: TGTGCCAGCAGTTATGGCAGGGCAATGGGAGAAAAACTGTTTTTT.